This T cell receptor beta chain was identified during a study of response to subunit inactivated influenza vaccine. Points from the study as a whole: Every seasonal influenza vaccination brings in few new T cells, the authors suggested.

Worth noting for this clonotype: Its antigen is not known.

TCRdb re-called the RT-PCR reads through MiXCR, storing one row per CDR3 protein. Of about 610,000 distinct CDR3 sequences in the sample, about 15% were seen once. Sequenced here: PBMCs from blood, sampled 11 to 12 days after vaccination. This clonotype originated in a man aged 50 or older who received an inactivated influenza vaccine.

The CDR3 here is CASNRWRETQYF. The CDR3 nucleotides are TGTGCCAGCAACAGGTGGCGAGAGACCCAGTACTTC. V usage is TRBV2 and J usage is TRBJ2-5; TRBD1 might be the D (5 bases). Trimming took off 7 bases at V and 4 bases at J, with 10 bases between the two ends. The CDR3 runs 12 residues. Germline V CDR1 and CDR2: SNHLY, FYNNEI.